The clone carrying this T cell receptor beta chain was seen at least ten times. The antigen remains unidentified. This entry comes from a study of regulatory T cells in long-lasting Graves disease. General observations from the study: Persistent disease was associated with favored TRBV28 usage and with favored use of TRBJ1-2 and TRBJ2-5.

Libraries of TCR beta came from iRepertoire HTBI primers plus Arm-PCR of CDR3 regions. TCRdb re-analysed the multiplex PCR reads in MiXCR, keeping a single row per CDR3 protein. The sample consists of 400,000 to 450,000 distinct CDR3 sequences, 15% to 20% of them appearing once. Trimming left V 0 bases short and J 8 bases short, with 13 bases between. CDR1 is MDHEN and CDR2 is SYDVKM in the germline V gene. This CDR3 is 14 amino acids long. Regarding time point: newly diagnosed GD, antithyroid drugs for less than 3 months. PBMCs were the source of the RNA used for TCR sequencing. This same sample was also part of a study on T cells in Graves' hyperthyroidism and ophthalmopathy. That paper notes: Hyperthyroidism patients were newly diagnosed, had disease duration under 2 months, and were aged 18 to 65 years. The model anticipated ophthalmopathy a median approximately 6.6 months pre-onset.

V gene TRBV28 combines with J gene TRBJ1-1; D is undetermined. The clonotype comes from a woman in her twenties or thirties with Graves disease. The sequences come from peripheral blood mononuclear cells (PBMCs), collected at new diagnosis, from a patient treated with antithyroid drugs. The CDR3 bases are TGTGCCAGCAGTTTATGGGGTGCACCGGGAGAAGCTTTCTTT. Translation gives CASSLWGAPGEAFF.